The 8 T cell receptor beta chains in this list originate from one sample, sequenced in a study of blood T cell repertoires in COVID-19. TCRdb's table, derived via immunoSEQ multiplex PCR, lists solely in-frame clones and lacks some. The table includes 87,000 or so clones, about 87% detected once. The material sequenced was peripheral blood. Receptors originate from a human donor with acute or convalescent COVID-19. The donor label of this sample is uncertain.

The chain employs TRBV19 and TRBJ1-2; TRBD1 matches 7 bases. This CDR3 spans 15 amino acids. Germline CDR1 reads LNHDA; CDR2 reads SQIVND (reference sequence). The V and J ends lost 5 bases and 6 bases, in that order; junction bases with no gene match: 12. The CDR3 reads CASSSNRGARDGYTF. In nucleotides, the CDR3 is TGTGCCAGTAGTTCAAACAGGGGAGCTCGGGATGGCTACACCTTC.

This clone showed up just once. The rearrangement links TRBV5-4 to TRBJ1-2; TRBD1 is a possible D gene (6 bases). CDR1 SGHNT and CDR2 YYREEE come from the germline V gene (reference sequence). The CDR3 sequence is 15 residues long. The V gene lost 4 bases and the J gene lost 6 bases, with 19 bases spanning the gap. The CDR3 reads CASSPDTRTANGYTF. For the CDR3, the DNA is TGTGCCAGCAGCCCGGACACCAGGACAGCTAATGGCTACACCTTC. The entire variable domain, with the rest obtained from reference TRBV5-4 and TRBJ1-2, is as follows: ETGVTQSPTHLIKTRGQQVTLRCSSQSGHNTVSWYQQALGQGPQFIFQYYREEENGRGNFPPRFSGLQFPNYSSELNVNALELDDSALYLCASSPDTRTANGYTFGSGTRLTVV.

A few counts support this clone. V gene TRBV7-2 combines with J gene TRBJ2-5; 7 nucleotides line up with TRBD1. Germline lookup yields CDR1 SGHTA and CDR2 FQGNSA. CDR3 length: 16 amino acids. The trim removed 5 bases at V and 5 bases at J, leaving 14 bases unmatched. This chain's CDR3 is CASSPEGGLFGETQYF. DNA of the CDR3: TGTGCCAGCAGCCCTGAAGGGGGCCTATTCGGCGAGACCCAGTACTTC.

V usage is TRBV7-2 and J usage is TRBJ2-3; the D gene is possibly TRBD2 (5 bases). This CDR3 comprises 14 residues. Germline V gene data show CDR1 as SGHTA and CDR2 as FQGNSA. Trimming removed 4 bases from V and 3 bases from J, with 11 bases in between. CDR3 amino acids: CASSSTGLTDTQYF. The DNA for the CDR3 is TGTGCCAGCAGCTCTACCGGACTGACAGATACGCAGTATTTT. Complete variable domain (other parts from reference TRBV7-2 and TRBJ2-3): GAGVSQSPSNKVTEKGKDVELRCDPISGHTALYWYRQSLGQGLEFLIYFQGNSAPDKSGLPSDRFSAERTGGSVSTLTIQRTQQEDSAVYLCASSSTGLTDTQYFGPGTRLTVL.

The V and J genes are TRBV5-4 and TRBJ1-6; tentative D call: TRBD1 (5 bases). V was pared by 4 bases and J by 3 bases, with 11 bases between. This CDR3 has 15 residues. The V gene's germline CDR1 is SGHNT and CDR2 YYREEE (reference sequence). The CDR3 DNA reads TGTGCCAGCAGCAACCTGACAGTCTATAATTCACCCCTCCACTTT. It encodes CASSNLTVYNSPLHF.

The chain is built from TRBV29-1 and TRBJ2-2, with 9 positions matching TRBD1. This CDR3 has 15 residues. Germline loops: CDR1 SQVTM, CDR2 ANQGSEA. Germline trimming cut 5 bases from V and 1 base from J; bases unmatched to any gene: 5. This chain's CDR3 is CSVLRTGVNTGELFF. For the CDR3, the DNA is TGCAGCGTTTTGAGGACAGGGGTGAACACCGGGGAGCTGTTTTTT.

The CDR3 DNA follows: TGTGCCAGCAGCTCATCTAGCGGGGGGGGGAGGCAAGAGACCCAGTACTTC. Protein: CASSSSSGGGRQETQYF. This rearrangement joins TRBV4-2 to TRBJ2-5, with 12 positions matching TRBD2. This CDR3 has 17 amino acids. Trimming took 5 bases from V and 2 from J; bases not matched to a gene: 9. Per the germline V gene, CDR1 is LGHNA and CDR2 is YNFKEQ.

The rearrangement links TRBV11-2 to TRBJ2-1; 7 bases match TRBD2. In germline, CDR1 is SGHAT, CDR2 FQNNGV. This CDR3 is 16 amino acids long. V lost 7 bases, J lost 7 bases, and 16 bases stayed unmatched. The CDR3: CASKLGLWVRENEQFF. As DNA, the CDR3 is TGTGCCAGCAAGCTCGGTCTCTGGGTGCGGGAGAATGAGCAGTTCTTC.